One sample yielded the 10 T cell receptor beta chains listed below, sequenced in a study of blood T cell repertoires in COVID-19. The protocol was immunoSEQ multiplex PCR, while the TCRdb copy is restricted to in-frame clones and leaves out a portion. The sample has about 330,000 clones, 92% seen once. The sequenced sample consisted of PBMCs or T cells enriched from blood (not recorded which). Receptor source: a woman in her twenties or thirties who had recovered from COVID-19.

The chain carries TRBV5-1 and TRBJ1-6; D uncertain. V lost 1 base to trimming and J lost 7 bases, with 9 bases between them. The V gene's germline CDR1 is SGHRS and CDR2 YFSETQ. The CDR3 totals 14 residues. The CDR3 DNA follows: TGCGCCAGCAGCTTGCGGACGGGGAATTCACCCCTCCACTTT. Residues: CASSLRTGNSPLHF.

The chain links TRBV5-1 to TRBJ1-2; no firm D call. Deletions cut 1 base from V and 4 bases from J, with 14 bases between. Germline V gives CDR1 SGHRS, CDR2 YFSETQ. The CDR3 extends over 15 amino acids. This CDR3 reads CASSLIEGLGYGYTF. The CDR3 DNA is TGCGCCAGCAGCTTGATCGAGGGTCTTGGCTATGGCTACACCTTC.

The chain couples TRBV10-3 to TRBJ1-1; a weak D match, TRBD1 (5 bases). CDR1 ENHRY and CDR2 SYGVKD come from the germline V gene. This CDR3 is 12 amino acids long. Trimming took off 9 bases at V and 6 bases at J, with 14 bases between the two ends. CDR3 sequence reads: CAISPGTAEAFF. The CDR3 region has the DNA TGTGCCATATCCCCGGGGACTGCTGAAGCTTTCTTT.

The chain is built from TRBV19 and TRBJ1-5; 7 nucleotides align to TRBD1. The CDR3 spans 15 residues. The J segment lost 5 bases and the V segment lost 1 base, leaving 5 bases of the junction unmatched. The germline gives CDR1 LNHDA, CDR2 SQIVND (reference sequence). The CDR3 loop is CASSIAEGQYQPQHF. CDR3 nucleotide sequence: TGTGCCAGTAGTATAGCGGAGGGACAGTATCAGCCCCAGCATTTT.

This clone came up once. This chain connects TRBV28 to TRBJ2-7; 7 bases match TRBD2. With V trimmed by 9 bases and J by 3 bases, 11 bases remained unmatched. CDR3 length: 14 amino acids. Germline V gives CDR1 MDHEN, CDR2 SYDVKM. CDR3 protein: CASIAASGHYEQYF. DNA for the CDR3: TGTGCCAGTATAGCGGCTAGCGGACACTACGAGCAGTACTTC.

This chain joins TRBV27 and TRBJ2-5; TRBD1 agrees at 10 bases. Trimming cost V 5 bases and J 4 bases; bases outside gene matches: 13. This CDR3 has 17 amino acids. Germline CDR1 and CDR2: MNHEY and SMNVEV (reference sequence). The CDR3 spells CASSPLTLDRGRETQYF. The CDR3, as DNA: TGTGCCAGCAGTCCACTCACTTTGGACAGGGGGAGAGAGACCCAGTACTTC.

This chain uses TRBV19 with TRBJ1-4, with TRBD1 as a possible D gene (5 bases). With 5 bases removed from V and 8 bases from J, the gap between germline ends came to 24 bases. CDR1 is LNHDA, CDR2 SQIVND, per germline (reference sequence). This CDR3 is built from 17 residues. The CDR3 sequence: CASSFRDPVSGREKLFF. The CDR3 nucleotides are TGTGCCAGTAGTTTCCGGGACCCTGTGAGTGGGAGGGAAAAACTGTTTTTT.

The chain recombines TRBV5-4 with TRBJ1-2; the D gene is possibly TRBD1 (6 bases). CDR3 size: 19 residues. The V and J ends lost 0 bases and 5 bases respectively, with 26 bases between them. CDR1 and CDR2 (germline): SGHNT, YYREEE (reference sequence). CDR3 in DNA: TGTGCCAGCAGCTTGGCCTTATCAAGGACAGCCATGAATGCATATGGCTACACCTTC. Its protein is CASSLALSRTAMNAYGYTF.

V usage is TRBV29-1 and J usage is TRBJ1-1; D perhaps matches TRBD1 (5 bases). The germline gives CDR1 SQVTM, CDR2 ANQGSEA. V gave up 4 bases and J gave up 4 bases, with 7 bases separating them. CDR3 length: 11 amino acids. CDR3 nucleotides: TGCAGCGTTGCTCAGGGCACTGAAGCTTTCTTT. Amino acid sequence: CSVAQGTEAFF.

The chain joins TRBV2 to TRBJ1-2, with 11 bases lining up with TRBD1. The CDR3 loop spans 14 amino acids. Looked up from germline, CDR1 is SNHLY and CDR2 is FYNNEI. Germline trimming cut 2 bases from V and 8 bases from J; bases unmatched to any gene: 4. For the CDR3, the DNA is TGTGCCAGCAGTGAACTGGGACAGGGGGAAGGCTACACCTTC. Translating gives CASSELGQGEGYTF.